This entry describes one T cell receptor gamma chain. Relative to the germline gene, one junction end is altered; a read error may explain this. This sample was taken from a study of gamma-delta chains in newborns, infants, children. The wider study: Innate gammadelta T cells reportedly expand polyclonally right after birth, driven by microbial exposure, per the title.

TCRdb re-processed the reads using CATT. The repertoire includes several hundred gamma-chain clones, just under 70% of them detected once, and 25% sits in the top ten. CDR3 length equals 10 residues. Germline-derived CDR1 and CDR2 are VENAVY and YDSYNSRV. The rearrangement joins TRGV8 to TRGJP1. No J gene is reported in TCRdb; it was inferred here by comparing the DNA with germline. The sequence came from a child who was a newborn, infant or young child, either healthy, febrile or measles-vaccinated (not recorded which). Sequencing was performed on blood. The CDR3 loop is CANWDWFKIF. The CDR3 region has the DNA TGTGCCAACTGGGATTGGTTCAAGATATTT.